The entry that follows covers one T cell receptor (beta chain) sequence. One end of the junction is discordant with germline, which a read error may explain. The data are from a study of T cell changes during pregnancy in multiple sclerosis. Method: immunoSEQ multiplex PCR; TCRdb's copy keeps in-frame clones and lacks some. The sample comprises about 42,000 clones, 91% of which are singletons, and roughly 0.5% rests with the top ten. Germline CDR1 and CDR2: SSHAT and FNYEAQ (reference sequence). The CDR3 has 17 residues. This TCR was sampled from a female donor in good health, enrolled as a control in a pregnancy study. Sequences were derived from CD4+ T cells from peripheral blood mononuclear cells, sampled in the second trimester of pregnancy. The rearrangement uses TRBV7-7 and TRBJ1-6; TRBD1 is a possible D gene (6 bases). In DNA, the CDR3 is TGTGCTAGCAGCCAAAAAGAGGGACATCTTAAAAATTCACCCCTCCACTTT. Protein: CASSQKEGHLKNSPLHF.